These T cell receptor beta chains were read from a single sample in a study of graft-versus-host responses after intestinal transplantation. Clones were sequenced by immunoSEQ multiplex PCR, and TCRdb holds only the in-frame ones, with some missing. Of about 90,000 clones in the sample, approximately 92% were seen once. No antigen is known for these receptors. Sequenced here: unstimulated CD8+ T cells sorted from spleen or lymph node cells, sampled before intestinal transplant. Source of these receptors: a human donor who received an intestinal transplant. The CDR3 runs from the conserved cysteine through the conserved F or W. Each record gives: V gene, J gene, clone size, CDR3 protein. A clone size is listed for some rows: how often the clone was seen (once, few, many), or a class if it is expanded.

TRBV28	TRBJ1-6	once	CASSSPKGRVYNSPLHF
TRBV29-1	TRBJ1-2	-	CSASGQGLTTCYGYTF
TRBV2	TRBJ1-4	-	CASSEPEQGITNEKLFF
TRBV4-1	TRBJ2-2	-	CASSRGGAGTLSGELFF
TRBV6-6	TRBJ2-3	-	CASRDYEGTDTQYF
TRBV14	TRBJ1-2	-	CASSLPGTENYGYTF
TRBV27	TRBJ2-3	-	CASSLSGSLTDTQYF
TRBV19	TRBJ2-1	-	CASSPTSVLRDEQFF
TRBV5-1	TRBJ2-3	-	CASSLSTSGESTDTQYF
TRBV5-4	TRBJ1-1	once	CASSLDSNTEAFF
TRBV13	TRBJ2-1	-	CASSWGTSGDNEQFF
TRBV11-3	TRBJ2-7	-	CASSSRAGTGRSYEQYF
TRBV5-6	TRBJ2-1	-	CASSLDRGGSVF
TRBV5-6	TRBJ2-7	-	CASSSTGTPYEQYF
TRBV5-4	TRBJ2-2	-	CASRQVNTGELFF
TRBV30	TRBJ2-5	-	CACDRTGFEETQYF
TRBV19	TRBJ2-1	-	CASTFLAGVNNEQFF
TRBV20-1	TRBJ2-1	-	CSASAGWQQFF
TRBV4-1	TRBJ2-1	-	CASSQPGQPNNEQFF
TRBV30	TRBJ1-6	-	CAWSFSNSPLHF
TRBV6-6	TRBJ2-3	-	CASSPAGDTQYF
TRBV7-6	TRBJ2-3	-	CASSSTGFVTDTQYF